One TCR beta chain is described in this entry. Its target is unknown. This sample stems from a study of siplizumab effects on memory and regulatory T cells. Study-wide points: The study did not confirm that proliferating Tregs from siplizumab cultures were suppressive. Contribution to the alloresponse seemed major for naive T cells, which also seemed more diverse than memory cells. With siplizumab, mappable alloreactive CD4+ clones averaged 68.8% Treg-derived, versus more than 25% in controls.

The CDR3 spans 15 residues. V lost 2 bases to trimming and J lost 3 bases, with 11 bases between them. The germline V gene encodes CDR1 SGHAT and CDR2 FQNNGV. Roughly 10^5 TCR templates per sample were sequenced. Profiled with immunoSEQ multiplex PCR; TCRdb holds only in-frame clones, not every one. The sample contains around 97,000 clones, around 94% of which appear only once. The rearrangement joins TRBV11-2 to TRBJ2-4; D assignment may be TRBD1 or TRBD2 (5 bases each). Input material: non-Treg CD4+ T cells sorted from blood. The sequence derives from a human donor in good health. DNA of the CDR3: TGTGCCAGCAGCTTACGAGGGCAGGGCAAAAACATTCAGTACTTC. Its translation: CASSLRGQGKNIQYF.